The rows below give T cell receptor beta chains drawn from one sample of a study of vaccination effects on CD4 cells after COVID-19. The repertoire was sequenced with immunoSEQ multiplex PCR; TCRdb's copy has only in-frame clones and lacks some. The profile shows some 24,000 clones, 65% to 85% of them singletons. These receptors lack a known antigen. The sample consisted of CD4+ T cells from PBMCs cultured with SARS-CoV-2 spike peptides, taken before COVID-19 vaccination. All receptors come from a human donor who had a prior SARS-CoV-2 infection. Both conserved end residues are part of each CDR3. Each record gives: CDR3 protein, CDR3 DNA, D gene, V gene, clone size, J gene. A D gene is named only where the DNA matches it firmly. A row's size may be missing; if present it is once, few, many or a size class.

CDR3 protein: CASSPRRSSNEKLFF; CDR3 DNA: TGTGCCAGCAGCCCCCGACGGAGCAGTAATGAAAAACTGTTTTTT; D gene: NA; V gene: TRBV7-9; clone size: NA; J gene: TRBJ1-4
CDR3 protein: CASSLDRDTEAFF; CDR3 DNA: TGTGCCAGCAGCTTGGATAGAGACACTGAAGCTTTCTTT; D gene: NA; V gene: TRBV5-5; clone size: NA; J gene: TRBJ1-1
CDR3 protein: CATSRVQQADTQYF; CDR3 DNA: TGTGCCACCAGCAGAGTCCAACAGGCAGATACGCAGTATTTT; D gene: NA; V gene: TRBV15; clone size: NA; J gene: TRBJ2-3
CDR3 protein: CASSQDRQLIYEQYF; CDR3 DNA: TGTGCCAGCAGCCAAGATAGACAACTCATCTACGAGCAGTACTTC; D gene: NA; V gene: TRBV4-2; clone size: NA; J gene: TRBJ2-7
CDR3 protein: CRPGQGAGYTF; CDR3 DNA: TGCAGACCGGGACAGGGGGCTGGCTACACCTTC; D gene: TRBD1; V gene: TRBV20-1; clone size: NA; J gene: TRBJ1-2
CDR3 protein: CASSDLSRTTAYEQYF; CDR3 DNA: TGTGCCAGCAGTGATCTGAGTCGGACCACCGCCTACGAGCAGTACTTC; D gene: NA; V gene: TRBV6-1; clone size: NA; J gene: TRBJ2-7
CDR3 protein: CASNSGGFGSNQPQHF; CDR3 DNA: TGTGCCAGCAACTCCGGGGGCTTTGGGAGCAATCAGCCCCAGCATTTT; D gene: NA; V gene: TRBV2; clone size: NA; J gene: TRBJ1-5
CDR3 protein: CASSLSRTFGELFF; CDR3 DNA: TGTGCCAGCAGCTTATCCCGGACTTTTGGGGAGCTGTTTTTT; D gene: NA; V gene: TRBV7-2; clone size: once; J gene: TRBJ2-2
CDR3 protein: CASGKDLRGQPGTEAFF; CDR3 DNA: TGTGCCAGCGGAAAGGATCTCAGGGGGCAACCCGGGACTGAAGCTTTCTTT; D gene: NA; V gene: TRBV21-1; clone size: few; J gene: TRBJ1-1
CDR3 protein: CASSPQGNYGYTF; CDR3 DNA: TGTGCCAGCAGCCCACAGGGTAACTATGGCTACACCTTC; D gene: NA; V gene: TRBV11-3; clone size: NA; J gene: TRBJ1-2
CDR3 protein: CASSPRDNGAYEQYF; CDR3 DNA: TGTGCCAGCTCACCACGGGACAATGGCGCCTACGAGCAGTACTTC; D gene: NA; V gene: TRBV18; clone size: few; J gene: TRBJ2-7
CDR3 protein: CASTSGLAGNEQFF; CDR3 DNA: TGTGCCAGCACTTCTGGACTAGCGGGGAATGAGCAGTTCTTC; D gene: TRBD2; V gene: TRBV6-5; clone size: NA; J gene: TRBJ2-1
CDR3 protein: CASSQDGQVQYF; CDR3 DNA: TGTGCCAGCAGCCAAGATGGGCAGGTTCAGTACTTC; D gene: NA; V gene: TRBV3-1/TRBV3-2; clone size: NA; J gene: TRBJ2-7
CDR3 protein: CASSLGDTGFRYGYTF; CDR3 DNA: TGTGCCAGCAGCTTGGGAGATACAGGGTTTCGCTATGGCTACACCTTC; D gene: NA; V gene: TRBV5-6; clone size: few; J gene: TRBJ1-2
CDR3 protein: CASSKGRSEKLFF; CDR3 DNA: TGTGCCAGCAGCAAAGGGAGATCTGAAAAACTGTTTTTT; D gene: NA; V gene: TRBV21-1; clone size: NA; J gene: TRBJ1-4
CDR3 protein: CASRTWGGSATNEKLFF; CDR3 DNA: TGTGCCAGCCGGACTTGGGGGGGGAGCGCAACTAATGAAAAACTGTTTTTT; D gene: NA; V gene: TRBV27; clone size: NA; J gene: TRBJ1-4
CDR3 protein: CASSTGLSGNTIYF; CDR3 DNA: TGTGCCAGTAGTACAGGTCTCTCTGGAAACACCATATATTTT; D gene: NA; V gene: TRBV19; clone size: NA; J gene: TRBJ1-3
CDR3 protein: CASSAAGLGTDTQYF; CDR3 DNA: TGTGCCAGCAGTGCCGCGGGACTCGGAACAGATACGCAGTATTTT; D gene: NA; V gene: TRBV2; clone size: NA; J gene: TRBJ2-3